These T cell receptor beta chains were read from a single sample in a study of blood T cell repertoires in COVID-19. Method: immunoSEQ multiplex PCR; TCRdb's copy keeps in-frame clones and lacks some. The sample gives under 200,000 clones, about 86% of which show up once; about 7% is in the top ten. The material sequenced was peripheral blood. These TCRs come from a man aged 50 to 60 with active or convalescent COVID-19. The CDR3 runs from the conserved cysteine through the conserved F or W. D genes are given only for firm matches. Some rows mark clone size as missing; the rest say once, few, many or name a class of expanded clone.

V	size	J	D	DNA	CDR3
TRBV7-3	.	TRBJ1-1	.	TGTGCCAGCAGCTTAGGGCAGGAGAACACTGAAGCTTTCTTT	CASSLGQENTEAFF
TRBV10-3	.	TRBJ2-5	.	TGTGCCATCAGTGAGTCAGTAGCCCAAGAGACCCAGTACTTC	CAISESVAQETQYF
TRBV5-6	.	TRBJ2-3	.	TGTGCCAGCACCCCCTCCAACGGGGGAACAACCACAGATACGCAGTATTTT	CASTPSNGGTTTDTQYF
TRBV7-2	once	TRBJ2-5	TRBD1	TGTGCCAGCAGCGGAAGCACAGGGGTCCAAGAGACCCAGTACTTC	CASSGSTGVQETQYF
TRBV30	.	TRBJ2-7	TRBD2	TGTGCCTGGAGTGCTCCTAGCGGGATCCCCTCCTACGAGCAGTACTTC	CAWSAPSGIPSYEQYF
TRBV6-5	.	TRBJ2-3	TRBD2	TGTGCCAGCAGCCGGGGGGGGTATGGGACAGATACGCAGTATTTT	CASSRGGYGTDTQYF
TRBV7-9	few	TRBJ2-5	TRBD1	TGTGCCAGCAGCCCAAACAGGGGGGAGACCCAGTACTTC	CASSPNRGETQYF
TRBV5-6	.	TRBJ1-5	TRBD1	TGTGCCAGCAGCTCGCTTCACAGGGGACGGAATCAGCCCCAGCATTTT	CASSSLHRGRNQPQHF
TRBV2	.	TRBJ1-6	.	TGTGCCAGCAGGCAGGGTGTCAACTCACCCCTCCACTTT	CASRQGVNSPLHF
TRBV15	.	TRBJ1-5	.	TGTGCCACCAGCAGAGATTTTAGGGGGGGTCCCAATCAGCCCCAGCATTTT	CATSRDFRGGPNQPQHF
TRBV10-3	.	TRBJ2-7	TRBD2	TGTGCCATCAGTGGAGCGGGAGGCCCCTACGAGCAGTACTTC	CAISGAGGPYEQYF
TRBV6-5	.	TRBJ1-6	.	TGTGCCAGCAGAACAGGGTCGGGTAATTCACCCCTCCACTTT	CASRTGSGNSPLHF
TRBV19	once	TRBJ2-2	.	TGTGCCAGTCGGCAGGCGAACGCCGGGGAGCTGTTTTTT	CASRQANAGELFF
TRBV6-4	.	TRBJ2-7	.	TGTGCCAGCAGTGACCGCAGGCTTGCGACCCCAGGGCCCTACGAGCAGTACTTC	CASSDRRLATPGPYEQYF
TRBV19	.	TRBJ2-5	.	TGTGCCAGTGGGGCCGGATCCCAAGAGACCCAGTACTTC	CASGAGSQETQYF
TRBV9	.	TRBJ1-1	TRBD1	TGTGCCAGCAGCCCCCGACAGGGGGCGAGCGCTGAAGCTTTCTTT	CASSPRQGASAEAFF
TRBV9	.	TRBJ2-7	TRBD2	TGTGCCAGCAGCGTCTCCCCTAGCGGGGGCTACGAGCAGTACTTC	CASSVSPSGGYEQYF
TRBV6-2/TRBV6-3	.	TRBJ1-6	.	TGTGCCAGCAGTTACTCAAGGGGGAGGGGCGATTCACCCCTCCACTTT	CASSYSRGRGDSPLHF
TRBV7-9	many	TRBJ1-5	.	TGTGCCAGCAGCCGGTCCGGGAGTAGCAATCAGCCCCAGCATTTT	CASSRSGSSNQPQHF
TRBV4-1	once	TRBJ2-1	TRBD2	TGCGCCAGCAGAAGAGGACTAGCGTCCTACAATGAGCAGTTCTTC	CASRRGLASYNEQFF
TRBV19	.	TRBJ2-2	TRBD2	TGTGCCAGTAGTATAGACCCAAGACTAGCGGAGAACACCGGGGAGCTGTTTTTT	CASSIDPRLAENTGELFF
TRBV25-1	once	TRBJ1-2	TRBD1	TGTGCCAGCAGTGTTGGGGGGACAGGGTATGGCTACACCTTC	CASSVGGTGYGYTF
TRBV6-4	.	TRBJ2-6	TRBD1	TGTGCCAGCAGTGACGGGACAGGGGCTGGGGCCAACGTCCTGACTTTC	CASSDGTGAGANVLTF
TRBV2	.	TRBJ1-2	TRBD1	TGTGCCAGCACGAGGGGACAGGGAGACTATGGCTACACCTTC	CASTRGQGDYGYTF
TRBV12-3/TRBV12-4	.	TRBJ1-1	.	TGTGCCAGCAGTTCCTCCAGGGTCACTGAAGCTTTCTTT	CASSSSRVTEAFF
TRBV4-1	.	TRBJ1-5	TRBD1	TGCGCCAGCAGCCAAACCGGGACAGGGGGAGAGAAGGGCAATCAGCCCCAGCATTTT	CASSQTGTGGEKGNQPQHF